Following are 24 T cell receptor beta chains from one sample sequenced in a study of OX40 agonist ivuxolimab in advanced cancers. Repertoires were generated with immunoSEQ multiplex PCR, while TCRdb's copy carries only in-frame clones and drops some. The sample gives tens of thousands of clones, approximately 85% of which show up once; over 3% is in the top ten. Sequences were derived from CD4+ or CD8+ T cells sorted from blood, sampled in a trial of the OX40 agonist ivuxolimab. Source of these receptors: an adult with an advanced solid tumor such as melanoma, head and neck, liver or kidney cancer.

This chain uses TRBV28 with TRBJ2-1; 10 positions match TRBD2. This CDR3 contains 13 residues. Trimming at V came to 10 bases and at J to 3 bases, leaving 3 bases not matched to a gene. CDR1 MDHEN and CDR2 SYDVKM come from the germline V gene. CDR3: CANSGRYYNEQFF. The DNA of the CDR3 is TGTGCCAATAGCGGGAGGTACTACAATGAGCAGTTCTTC.

The chain combines TRBV11-2 with TRBJ2-7; 7 bases are a match to TRBD2. Looked up from germline, CDR1 is SGHAT and CDR2 is FQNNGV. This CDR3 region has 15 residues. The trim removed 0 bases at V and 6 bases at J, leaving 8 bases unmatched. For the CDR3, the DNA is TGTGCCAGCAGCTTAGATTGGGGAAGCGGGGCCGAGCAGTACTTC. Protein sequence: CASSLDWGSGAEQYF.

The chain has TRBV2 and TRBJ2-3, with TRBD2 identical over 9 bases. CDR3 size: 13 residues. The junction had 1 base not matched to a gene; V was cut back by 3 bases and J by 6 bases. Germline assignment: CDR1 SNHLY and CDR2 FYNNEI. The DNA of the CDR3 is TGTGCCAGCAGTGACGGACTAGCGGATACGCAGTATTTT. Translation gives CASSDGLADTQYF.

The CDR3 reads CASSQDPTGSSYEQYF. CDR3 bases: TGCGCCAGCAGCCAAGACCCGACAGGGAGCTCCTACGAGCAGTACTTC. The V and J genes are TRBV4-3 and TRBJ2-7, with 7 bases aligning to TRBD1. The ends lost 0 bases at V and 0 bases at J; junction bases unmatched: 5. Germline loops: CDR1 LGHNA, CDR2 YSLEER. This CDR3 comprises 16 residues.

V usage is TRBV7-9 and J usage is TRBJ2-7; D not resolved. The CDR3 extends over 12 amino acids. Germline CDR1 SEHNR, CDR2 FQNEAQ (reference sequence). The V and J ends lost 10 bases and 1 base respectively, with 11 bases between them. CDR3 sequence (DNA): TGTGCCATCCTTAGCATATCCTACGAGCAGTACTTC. The encoded protein is CAILSISYEQYF.

The rearrangement links TRBV19 to TRBJ2-3; D is uncertain. Germline CDR1 reads LNHDA; CDR2 reads SQIVND (reference sequence). The CDR3 extends over 13 amino acids. The V end lost 8 bases, the J end lost 2 bases, and 11 bases lay between the germline ends. CDR3 sequence reads: CASGKADTDTQYF. The CDR3 bases are TGTGCCAGTGGCAAGGCAGACACAGATACGCAGTATTTT. Looking up the rest from reference TRBV19 and TRBJ2-3 gives the full variable domain: DGGITQSPKYLFRKEGQNVTLSCEQNLNHDAMYWYRQDPGQGLRLIYYSQIVNDFQKGDIAEGYSVSREKKESFPLTVTSAQKNPTAFYLCASGKADTDTQYFGPGTRLTVL.

The V and J genes are TRBV5-4 and TRBJ2-5, with D possibly TRBD1 on 6 matching bases. The CDR3 spans 15 residues. Trimming stripped 4 bases from V and 1 base from J, with 14 bases between. The germline V gene encodes CDR1 SGHNT and CDR2 YYREEE (reference sequence). Here the CDR3 DNA reads TGTGCCAGCAGCGATGGGACACAAACCCAAGAGACCCAGTACTTC. Translated, it gives CASSDGTQTQETQYF.

The chain links TRBV28 to TRBJ2-7; 8 bases match TRBD1. V shed 6 bases and J 5 bases; nucleotides not matched to a gene: 9. Looked up from germline, CDR1 is MDHEN and CDR2 is SYDVKM. The CDR3 has 14 residues. CDR3 DNA sequence: TGTGCCAGCAGCTTCGGGGACAGGCGAAACGAGCAGTACTTC. It yields the protein CASSFGDRRNEQYF.

The V and J genes are TRBV19 and TRBJ1-5; perhaps TRBD1 as D (5 bases). Trimming stripped 3 bases from V and 4 bases from J, with 10 bases between. Germline values: CDR1 LNHDA, CDR2 SQIVND (reference sequence). The CDR3 is 14 residues long. Here the CDR3 DNA reads TGTGCCAGTAGTATCCCGGCAGGGAATCAGCCCCAGCATTTT. This encodes CASSIPAGNQPQHF.

The CDR3 DNA follows: TGTGCCAGCAGCGGGGACGGAAATCAGCCCCAGCATTTT. This gives the protein CASSGDGNQPQHF. V usage is TRBV9 and J usage is TRBJ1-5; tentative D call: TRBD1 (5 bases). Between the trimmed V and J ends, which lost 3 bases and 4 bases, there was a span of 8 bases. This CDR3 spans 13 amino acids. Germline CDR1 is SGDLS and CDR2 is YYNGEE.

The gene calls are TRBV27 and TRBJ2-3; D is undetermined. Trimming removed 6 bases at V and 4 bases at J, with 11 bases between. This CDR3 spans 13 amino acids. CDR1 and CDR2 (germline): MNHEY, SMNVEV (reference sequence). The CDR3 nucleotides are TGTGCCAGCAGCCCCATGACGCCAGATACGCAGTATTTT. Its translation is CASSPMTPDTQYF.

This chain joins TRBV19 and TRBJ1-1; 7 positions agree with TRBD1. The J segment lost 2 bases and the V segment lost 5 bases, leaving 5 bases of the junction unmatched. The CDR3 sequence is 14 residues long. Germline V gene data show CDR1 as LNHDA and CDR2 as SQIVND (reference sequence). The CDR3 sequence is CASSSRDSNTEAFF. The CDR3 nucleotides read TGTGCCAGTAGTTCCCGGGACAGCAACACTGAAGCTTTCTTT.

The chain uses TRBV7-2 and TRBJ2-3; D is perhaps TRBD2 (5 bases). CDR3 length: 16 amino acids. With 1 base removed from V and 1 base from J, the gap between germline ends came to 12 bases. Looked up from germline, CDR1 is SGHTA and CDR2 is FQGNSA. The CDR3 is CASSLVGGLGTDTQYF. CDR3 DNA sequence: TGTGCCAGCAGCTTAGTTGGCGGGCTAGGCACAGATACGCAGTATTTT.

The chain recombines TRBV2 with TRBJ2-1; D is perhaps TRBD1 (6 bases). The CDR3 is 15 residues long. Trimming cost V 6 bases and J 7 bases, with 19 bases left between them. Germline V gene sequence: CDR1 SNHLY, CDR2 FYNNEI. The CDR3, as DNA: TGTGCCAGCAGCGACCAGGGGCTCGTGGGAAATGAGCAGTTCTTC. Its protein is CASSDQGLVGNEQFF. The full variable domain, completed using reference TRBV2 and TRBJ2-1, is EPEVTQTPSHQVTQMGQEVILRCVPISNHLYFYWYRQILGQKVEFLVSFYNNEISEKSEIFDDQFSVERPDGSNFTLKIRSTKLEDSAMYFCASSDQGLVGNEQFFGPGTRLTVL.

The chain carries TRBV2 and TRBJ2-1; 12 bases map to TRBD2. CDR3 length: 14 amino acids. After removal of 5 bases from V and 12 bases from J, the junction contained 8 bases not matched to a gene. The germline V gene encodes CDR1 SNHLY and CDR2 FYNNEI. The CDR3 loop is CASSRLAGETRQFF. In DNA form, the CDR3 reads TGTGCCAGCAGTCGACTAGCGGGAGAGACAAGGCAGTTCTTC.

J is TRBJ2-5 and V is TRBV30, with TRBD2 as a possible D gene (6 bases). The CDR3 is 14 amino acids. Germline V gene data show CDR1 as GTSNPN and CDR2 as SVGIG (reference sequence). V gave up 1 base and J gave up 1 base, with 10 bases separating them. The CDR3 region has the DNA TGTGCCTGGAGTGGGGGGACTTTCCAAGAGACCCAGTACTTC. As protein: CAWSGGTFQETQYF.

The chain joins TRBV28 to TRBJ2-3; 9 bases match TRBD1. The V gene's germline CDR1 is MDHEN and CDR2 SYDVKM. V was pared by 6 bases and J by 4 bases, with 14 bases of the junction left unmatched. This CDR3 has 17 amino acids. The CDR3 nucleotides are TGTGCCAGCAGGTGGTATGGCGACAGGGGGAGGGCAGATACGCAGTATTTT. Residues: CASRWYGDRGRADTQYF.

The rearrangement joins TRBV2 to TRBJ2-5, with TRBD1 matching over 8 bases. With V trimmed by 3 bases and J by 2 bases, 2 bases remained unmatched. CDR3 length equals 14 residues. Germline V gives CDR1 SNHLY, CDR2 FYNNEI. The CDR3 protein is CASSEDRAQETQYF. In DNA, the CDR3 is TGTGCCAGCAGTGAGGACAGGGCGCAAGAGACCCAGTACTTC.

The chain couples TRBV7-2 to TRBJ2-1, with TRBD1 matching over 7 bases. Germline assignment: CDR1 SGHTA and CDR2 FQGNSA. This CDR3 contains 14 residues. V lost 0 bases to trimming and J lost 4 bases; unmatched junction nucleotides: 0. The CDR3 DNA sequence: TGTGCCAGCAGCTTAGCACAGGGGTACAATGAGCAGTTCTTC. Translation gives CASSLAQGYNEQFF.

This rearrangement joins TRBV15 to TRBJ1-5; D gene unclear. The CDR3 sequence is 12 residues long. CDR1 and CDR2 from the germline V gene are LNHNV and YYDKDF (reference sequence). Trimming cost V 4 bases and J 4 bases, with 5 bases left between them. CDR3 DNA: TGTGCCACCAGCAAATTGAATCAGCCCCAGCATTTT. Protein product: CATSKLNQPQHF.

A single count supports this clone. The chain combines TRBV30 with TRBJ2-2; TRBD1 is a possible D gene (6 bases). Per germline, CDR1 GTSNPN and CDR2 SVGIG (reference sequence). Trimming took 6 bases from V and 1 from J, leaving 9 bases between them. The CDR3 is 13 residues long. CDR3 residues: CACTTGNTGELFF. The CDR3 DNA follows: TGTGCCTGCACGACAGGGAACACCGGGGAGCTGTTTTTT.

The chain joins TRBV2 to TRBJ2-1; D is possibly TRBD2 (5 bases). The CDR3 is 13 amino acids. V was trimmed by 6 bases and J by 7 bases, leaving 13 bases between them. Germline V gives CDR1 SNHLY, CDR2 FYNNEI. The CDR3 region is CASSGAEVNEQFF. Written as DNA, the CDR3 is TGTGCCAGCAGCGGAGCGGAGGTGAATGAGCAGTTCTTC.

The table lists this clone with a few counts. The gene calls are TRBV11-3 and TRBJ2-1; 9 positions agree with TRBD2. J lost 9 bases, V lost 2 bases, and 8 bases had no gene match. The CDR3 is 15 residues long. Germline V gives CDR1 SGHNT, CDR2 YENEEA. The CDR3 region has the DNA TGTGCCAGCAGCTTATCGGTAGCGGGAGAGTCTGAGCAGTTCTTC. Its protein product is CASSLSVAGESEQFF.

The V gene is TRBV5-1, the J gene TRBJ2-5; D not certain. The CDR3 is 11 amino acids. Germline lookup yields CDR1 SGHRS and CDR2 YFSETQ. V was cut by 4 bases and J by 5 bases, with 6 bases left in between. The CDR3 spells CASSVGETQYF. The CDR3 DNA sequence: TGCGCCAGCAGCGTAGGGGAGACCCAGTACTTC. The full variable domain, with the rest looked up from reference TRBV5-1 and TRBJ2-5, is KAGVTQTPRYLIKTRGQQVTLSCSPISGHRSVSWYQQTPGQGLQFLFEYFSETQRNKGNFPGRFSGRQFSNSRSEMNVSTLELGDSALYLCASSVGETQYFGPGTRLLVL.